This T cell receptor beta chain originates from a study of shared clonotypes between healthy human individuals. Study-level information: Serving as donors were a couple of women and three men, whose ages spanned 18 to 49. Study-wide points: The study drew on few donors, limiting represented genetic and exposure-history diversity.

The CDR3 loop spans 17 amino acids. From germline, CDR1 is SGHVS and CDR2 FQNEAQ. J gave up 4 bases and V 5 bases, and 10 bases lay outside the gene matches. This clone was seen just once. No antigen is known for it. Here immunoSEQ multiplex PCR was the method, and the copy in TCRdb shows in-frame clones only, minus some. This sample has approximately 1.5 million clones, with 98% found just once. The sequence came from a man between 25 and 39 years old in good health. V and J are TRBV7-8 and TRBJ2-3; 12 bases agree with TRBD2. The sequenced sample consisted of naive CD4+ T cells sorted from blood. Subset given: CD45RA+ positively selected. The CDR3 sequence: CASSVKTSGRGADTQYF. DNA for the CDR3: TGTGCCAGCAGCGTGAAGACTAGCGGGAGAGGGGCAGATACGCAGTATTTT.